The following is a TCR beta chain sequence with its context. The specificity of this receptor is unknown. No much larger clone is present one base from it, and per-base qualities are unavailable. The data originate from a study of metastatic and nonmetastatic thyroid tumors (dated by TCRdb to 2019 to 2021). Turning to the overall study: For patients with malignant and with benign thyroid disease, the researchers compared repertoires between peripheral blood samples and tumor or nodule tissue samples.

To prepare the library, PCR was applied. The sequencer listed for this sample is Illumina HiSeq 4000. High-throughput sequencing was used to profile the CDR3 region of the TCR beta-chain in every patient. The paper's processing steps were these. Drawing on CDR3 differences between clinicopathological groups, the researchers built a classifier meant to tell apart patients with distant-metastatic papillary thyroid cancer. Repertoire diversity was assessed with the Shannon index, and tumor-blood repertoire similarity with the Morisita-Horn index. Using fastp trimming at Q25 and MiXCR clonotype assembly, TCRdb reanalyzed the public sequencing data and kept in-frame beta chains. These V and J calls are TCRdb output, not the study's own analysis. Here the sample has 25,000 to 30,000 clones; more than 25% occur a single time. Roughly 5.6% of the sample rests with the top ten. Broad study findings and their caveats: In both blood and tumor samples, TCR beta diversity was reported to be significantly higher in malignant tumors than in benign nodules.

The CDR3 runs 15 residues from the cysteine to the phenylalanine. The DNA shown is the 45-base CDR3, in frame from base 1. CDR1 and CDR2 are drawn from the germline V gene: SNHLY, FYNNEI. V loses 10 bases of germline sequence and J loses 4 bases, and the interval between the two ends is 17 bases. No treatment had been received by any patient before thyroid surgery. Using T-cell receptor beta sequencing, the study looked back at clinical samples from patients collected from the early 2010s to the late 2010s. The specimen was blood. The clonotype comes from a female donor with papillary thyroid cancer or a benign thyroid nodule (not recorded which). Some clones in this sample may be carry-over from other donors' samples. The rearrangement combines TRBV2 with TRBJ2-6, with TRBD1 perhaps the D gene, on 5 matching bases. CDR3 reads: CAISSRVSGANVLTF. The sequenced DNA is TGTGCCATCTCCAGCAGGGTCTCCGGGGCCAACGTCCTGACTTTC.